Listed here is a single T cell receptor (beta chain). Its antigen is not identified. These data originate in a study of blood T cells in healthy people across ages. Study at large: About one barcoded beta molecule per two T cells was the capture yield of template switching. Study-level results: Comparison with aged donors showed that long-lived donors had more naive CD4+ cells and higher diversity.

Germline assignment: CDR1 ENHRY and CDR2 SYGVKD. The CDR3 loop spans 13 amino acids. Germline trimming cut 7 bases from V and 7 bases from J; bases unmatched to any gene: 8. Sample-barcoded 5' priming and a J-beta primer mix drove a second PCR of about 6 to 12 cycles. TCRdb used MiXCR to reprocess the 5' RACE reads, holding one entry per CDR3 protein. Of approximately 730,000 distinct CDR3 sequences listed, more than 40% are singletons. V usage is TRBV10-3 and J usage is TRBJ1-2; 8 nucleotides align to TRBD1. The origin of this receptor is a woman aged 55 to 70 in good health. The specimen sequenced was blood. The CDR3 reads CAITGQGDCGYTF. The DNA of the CDR3 is TGTGCCATCACCGGACAGGGCGACTGTGGCTACACCTTC.